These 28 T cell receptor beta chains share one sample of origin, sequenced in a study of T cells in localized non-small cell lung cancer. The assay was immunoSEQ multiplex PCR, and TCRdb's table has in-frame clones only and misses some. This table holds approximately 11,000 clones, roughly 90% found once. This specimen was peripheral blood, taken before any cancer treatment. The source of these receptors is a male donor aged 60 or older with stage III lung adenocarcinoma.

The chain is built from TRBV15 and TRBJ1-2; D is ambiguous. The CDR3 has 13 amino acids. The V gene lost 5 bases and the J gene lost 9 bases, with 16 bases spanning the gap. Germline CDR1 and CDR2: LNHNV and YYDKDF (reference sequence). In DNA form, the CDR3 reads TGTGCCACCAGCTTAGAGGTCGGGAGACGCTACACCTTC. The encoded protein is CATSLEVGRRYTF.

The rearrangement uses TRBV28 and TRBJ1-1; no firm D call. V lost 7 bases and J 2 bases, leaving 17 bases between the germline ends. This CDR3 has 15 amino acids. Per germline, CDR1 MDHEN and CDR2 SYDVKM. CDR3 coding DNA: TGTGCCAGCACCGTACAACGAGGGCTCAACACTGAAGCTTTCTTT. Amino acid sequence: CASTVQRGLNTEAFF.

V usage is TRBV30 and J usage is TRBJ2-1; the D gene could be TRBD1 or TRBD2 (5 bases each). Germline V lookup: CDR1 GTSNPN, CDR2 SVGIG (reference sequence). Trimming shortened V by 7 bases and J by 4 bases, and 14 bases separated the two germline ends. The length of the CDR3 is 13 residues. CDR3 sequence (DNA): TGTGCCTTCTCAGGGAGCGGTTACAATGAGCAGTTCTTC. Its translation: CAFSGSGYNEQFF.

The chain is built from TRBV9 and TRBJ2-7, with 7 bases lining up with TRBD2. The CDR3 runs 15 residues. V lost 4 bases to trimming and J lost 6 bases; unmatched junction nucleotides: 13. Germline values: CDR1 SGDLS, CDR2 YYNGEE. The CDR3 sequence is CASSLDSGARGEQYF. CDR3 bases: TGTGCCAGCAGCCTCGACAGCGGGGCGAGGGGCGAGCAGTACTTC.

The J gene is TRBJ2-5, the V gene TRBV15; TRBD1 might be the D (5 bases). The germline CDR1 and CDR2 sequences are LNHNV and YYDKDF (reference sequence). This CDR3 is 16 amino acids long. Deletions cut 4 bases from V and 2 bases from J, with 17 bases between. The CDR3 region has the DNA TGTGCCACCAGCAACGAGGACCGGACAAGACAAGAGACCCAGTACTTC. Its translation is CATSNEDRTRQETQYF. Full variable domain (remainder filled in from reference TRBV15 and TRBJ2-5): DAMVIQNPRYQVTQFGKPVTLSCSQTLNHNVMYWYQQKSSQAPKLLFHYYDKDFNNEADTPDNFQSRRPNTSFCFLDIRSPGLGDTAMYLCATSNEDRTRQETQYFGPGTRLLVL.

This clone was detected only a few times. This chain uses TRBV7-6 with TRBJ2-7; D gene unclear. V lost 4 bases to trimming and J lost 2 bases, with 9 bases between them. In germline, CDR1 is SGHVS, CDR2 FNYEAQ. The CDR3 contains 13 residues. In nucleotides, the CDR3 is TGTGCCAGCAGCTCGAGGAACCCCTACGAGCAGTACTTC. This codes for CASSSRNPYEQYF.

V is TRBV11-3 and J is TRBJ1-1; 12 bases line up with TRBD1. The CDR3 runs 17 residues. The germline CDR1 and CDR2 sequences are SGHNT and YENEEA. V lost 5 bases and J lost 3; bases outside the gene matches: 10. This CDR3 reads CASSPGTGGRFDTEAFF. CDR3 coding DNA: TGTGCCAGCAGCCCGGGGACAGGGGGCAGGTTCGACACTGAAGCTTTCTTT.

Only a few counts were recorded for this clone. This sample also contains other DNA sequences that code for the same CDR3. The chain is built from TRBV2 and TRBJ1-1; 7 bases map to TRBD1. The CDR3 sequence is 14 residues long. V lost 8 bases to trimming and J lost 0 bases; unmatched junction nucleotides: 6. Germline loops: CDR1 SNHLY, CDR2 FYNNEI. The CDR3 DNA is TGTGCCAGCCGAGGGGGACAGCTGAACACTGAAGCTTTCTTT. Protein: CASRGGQLNTEAFF.

J is TRBJ2-7 and V is TRBV6-5; the D is unclear. The germline CDR1 and CDR2 sequences are MNHEY and SVGAGI. Trimming took off 6 bases at V and 6 bases at J, with 15 bases between the two ends. This CDR3 has 13 amino acids. CDR3 nucleotides: TGTGCCAGCAGACCTCCTGGGCTGAGCGAGCAGTACTTC. Its translation: CASRPPGLSEQYF.

The chain has TRBV6-5 and TRBJ1-5; TRBD1 matches 7 bases. V lost 6 bases, J lost 4 bases, and 6 bases stayed unmatched. Germline V gene data show CDR1 as MNHEY and CDR2 as SVGAGI. The CDR3 is 14 amino acids. The chain's CDR3 is CASRETGTNQPQHF. The CDR3, as DNA: TGTGCCAGCAGGGAGACAGGGACAAATCAGCCCCAGCATTTT.

The chain combines TRBV5-1 with TRBJ2-7; D gene ambiguous. V lost 4 bases and J lost 0, with 11 bases in between. Germline values: CDR1 SGHRS, CDR2 YFSETQ. The CDR3 extends over 14 amino acids. Written as DNA, the CDR3 is TGCGCCAGCAGCCAGCAGTCGAGCTCCTACGAGCAGTACTTC. Its protein is CASSQQSSSYEQYF. The full variable domain, completed using reference TRBV5-1 and TRBJ2-7, is KAGVTQTPRYLIKTRGQQVTLSCSPISGHRSVSWYQQTPGQGLQFLFEYFSETQRNKGNFPGRFSGRQFSNSRSEMNVSTLELGDSALYLCASSQQSSSYEQYFGPGTRLTVT.

CDR3 residues: CASSLAEGLIVNTEAFF. The CDR3 bases are TGCGCCAGCAGCTTGGCCGAGGGGCTGATCGTGAACACTGAAGCTTTCTTT. V gene TRBV5-1 combines with J gene TRBJ1-1; a weak D match, TRBD1 (5 bases). With 0 bases removed from V and 0 bases from J, the gap between germline ends came to 15 bases. CDR1 and CDR2 from the germline V gene are SGHRS and YFSETQ. The CDR3 is made up of 17 amino acids.

V is TRBV2 and J is TRBJ1-4; D may be TRBD1 (5 bases). This CDR3 has 12 amino acids. CDR1 is SNHLY and CDR2 is FYNNEI in the germline V gene. With 2 bases removed from V and 13 bases from J, the gap between germline ends came to 11 bases. As DNA, the CDR3 is TGTGCCAGCAGTGAAAGGGGCTATGCACTGTTTTTT. Its translation is CASSERGYALFF.

This chain links TRBV5-6 with TRBJ2-7; D not resolved. The V gene lost 4 bases and the J gene lost 6 bases, with 11 bases spanning the gap. The CDR3 sequence is 12 residues long. The germline V gene encodes CDR1 SGHDT and CDR2 YYEEEE. The CDR3 bases are TGTGCCAGCAGCCCTCTTGGGTTCGAGCAGTACTTC. Its protein is CASSPLGFEQYF.

This clone was recorded once. The genes are TRBV7-2 and TRBJ1-2, with D unclear. V was shortened by 0 bases and J by 8 bases, with 13 bases between the two germline ends. Looked up from germline, CDR1 is SGHTA and CDR2 is FQGNSA. The CDR3 has 14 amino acids. CDR3 in amino acids: CASSLARQSWGYTF. The CDR3 DNA sequence: TGTGCCAGCAGCTTAGCGCGGCAGAGCTGGGGCTACACCTTC. The variable domain in full, completed from reference TRBV7-2 and TRBJ1-2, reads GAGVSQSPSNKVTEKGKDVELRCDPISGHTALYWYRQSLGQGLEFLIYFQGNSAPDKSGLPSDRFSAERTGGSVSTLTIQRTQQEDSAVYLCASSLARQSWGYTFGSGTRLTVV.

The chain links TRBV5-1 to TRBJ1-2; 9 nucleotides line up with TRBD1. CDR1 is SGHRS, CDR2 YFSETQ, per germline. The CDR3 runs 16 residues. The junction had 8 bases not matched to a gene; V was cut back by 0 bases and J by 5 bases. The CDR3 coding sequence is TGCGCCAGCAGCTTGGCCGGAGGGACAGGGAATTATGGCTACACCTTC. This sequence encodes CASSLAGGTGNYGYTF.

The rearrangement joins TRBV7-2 to TRBJ2-2, with D perhaps TRBD2 (5 bases). Trimming pared 5 bases from V and 9 bases from J, leaving 13 bases between. This CDR3 region has 13 residues. Germline loops: CDR1 SGHTA, CDR2 FQGNSA. For the CDR3, the DNA is TGTGCCAGCAGCCCGGGATTTCCGAGGGAGCTGTTTTTT. Translating it yields CASSPGFPRELFF.

The chain employs TRBV27 and TRBJ1-2, with a possible D match to TRBD1 (6 bases). V was trimmed by 5 bases and J by 8 bases, leaving 18 bases between them. This CDR3 is 14 amino acids long. Germline CDR1 MNHEY, CDR2 SMNVEV (reference sequence). The DNA for the CDR3 is TGTGCCAGCAGTCCACAAGGACAGTCTACAGGCTACACCTTC. Encoded protein: CASSPQGQSTGYTF.

This clone was seen just once. The rearrangement uses TRBV28 and TRBJ2-7; the D gene could be TRBD1 or TRBD2 (6 bases each). The V and J ends lost 3 bases and 1 base respectively, with 19 bases between them. This CDR3 region has 17 residues. Germline CDR1 MDHEN, CDR2 SYDVKM. CDR3 in amino acids: CASSFQQGLRGSYEQYF. CDR3 DNA sequence: TGTGCCAGCAGTTTCCAACAGGGCCTACGGGGGTCCTACGAGCAGTACTTC.

The rearrangement joins TRBV28 to TRBJ2-1; D is unclear. Trimming removed 2 bases from V and 4 bases from J, with 12 bases in between. The CDR3 loop spans 15 amino acids. The V gene's germline CDR1 is MDHEN and CDR2 SYDVKM. The CDR3 DNA reads as TGTGCCAGCAGTTTACAAAAGGCTCAGTACAATGAGCAGTTCTTC. This codes for CASSLQKAQYNEQFF.

The gene calls are TRBV9 and TRBJ1-1; 8 bases agree with TRBD1. The CDR3 totals 14 residues. The junction had 6 bases not matched to a gene; V was cut back by 3 bases and J by 5 bases. Germline lookup yields CDR1 SGDLS and CDR2 YYNGEE. Here the CDR3 reads CASSGRGQGTEAFF. Here the CDR3 DNA reads TGTGCCAGCAGCGGCCGAGGACAGGGTACTGAAGCTTTCTTT.

V gene TRBV7-6 combines with J gene TRBJ1-1, with D possibly TRBD1 on 5 matching bases. Germline CDR1 SGHVS, CDR2 FNYEAQ. The V and J ends lost 3 bases and 4 bases respectively, with 9 bases between them. The CDR3 extends over 13 amino acids. The CDR3 region is CASSFAGPTEAFF. As DNA, the CDR3 is TGTGCCAGCAGCTTCGCAGGGCCCACTGAAGCTTTCTTT.

This chain joins TRBV2 and TRBJ1-5; TRBD1 might be the D (5 bases). This CDR3 has 17 amino acids. With 4 bases removed from V and 0 bases from J, the gap between germline ends came to 16 bases. Per the germline V gene, CDR1 is SNHLY and CDR2 is FYNNEI. The CDR3 DNA follows: TGTGCCAGCAGTGGGGAGTATGGACAATATAGCAATCAGCCCCAGCATTTT. Amino acid sequence: CASSGEYGQYSNQPQHF.

The V call is TRBV5-1, the J call TRBJ2-2; 7 bases align to TRBD2. Losses at the gene ends were 4 bases for V and 5 bases for J; bases not matched to a gene: 11. There are 16 residues in the CDR3. The germline gives CDR1 SGHRS, CDR2 YFSETQ. This CDR3 reads CASSPRAGDDTGELFF. CDR3 DNA: TGCGCCAGCAGCCCCCGTGCGGGAGATGATACCGGGGAGCTGTTTTTT.

The J gene is TRBJ2-7, the V gene TRBV28; D is tentatively TRBD1 or TRBD2 (5 bases each). V was trimmed by 6 bases and J by 2 bases, leaving 17 bases between them. The CDR3 sequence is 15 residues long. The germline CDR1 and CDR2 sequences are MDHEN and SYDVKM. The CDR3 is CASRSPGPVTYEQYF. In nucleotides, the CDR3 is TGTGCCAGCAGATCCCCGGGACCGGTCACCTACGAGCAGTACTTC.

The V and J genes are TRBV9 and TRBJ2-1, with D possibly being TRBD2 (6 bases). The V gene lost 4 bases and the J gene lost 7 bases, with 15 bases spanning the gap. CDR1 is SGDLS and CDR2 is YYNGEE in the germline V gene. This CDR3 spans 14 amino acids. CDR3 residues: CASSPQTGVNEQFF. The DNA for the CDR3 is TGTGCCAGCAGCCCTCAGACGGGAGTAAATGAGCAGTTCTTC.

This sequence joins TRBV28 and TRBJ2-2; the D gene is possibly TRBD2 (6 bases). This CDR3 is 15 amino acids long. V lost 5 bases, J lost 1 base, and 11 bases lay in between. Germline values: CDR1 MDHEN, CDR2 SYDVKM. The CDR3 DNA is TGTGCCAGCAGTCCAAGCGGGTGGAACACCGGGGAGCTGTTTTTT. As protein: CASSPSGWNTGELFF.

This chain connects TRBV6-6 to TRBJ1-2, with 7 bases aligning to TRBD1. V gave up 0 bases and J gave up 8 bases; unmatched junction bases: 12. Looked up from germline, CDR1 is MNHNY and CDR2 is SVGAGI (reference sequence). This CDR3 region has 16 residues. The CDR3 bases are TGTGCCAGCAGTTACTCGATGGTGGGAACAGGGGTGGGCTACACCTTC. Residues: CASSYSMVGTGVGYTF.